This passage covers 3 T cell receptor beta chains from one sample sequenced in a study of post-analysis software for immune sequencing data. TCR beta cDNA libraries had unique molecular identifiers. One entry per CDR3 protein, called by TCRdb with MiXCR from the PCR reads. Here the sample spans some 160,000 distinct CDR3 sequences, around 34% being singletons. The material sequenced was blood, taken after autologous hematopoietic stem cell transplantation. The receptors stem from a girl between 5 and 17 years old with multiple sclerosis.

This clonotype was seen many times. The chain is built from TRBV29-1 and TRBJ1-5, with 8 bases lining up with TRBD1. V lost 4 bases, J lost 5 bases, and 4 bases stayed unmatched. This CDR3 is 13 amino acids long. Germline CDR1 SQVTM, CDR2 ANQGSEA. The CDR3: CSVASGGDQPQHF. The CDR3 bases are TGCAGCGTTGCATCAGGGGGCGATCAGCCCCAGCATTTT.

Concerning this clonotype: Just one base apart from a much larger clone, this may be a read error. DNA of the CDR3: TGTGCCACCAGTGACAGGGGGCGGGGGCCCCAGCATTTT. The encoded protein is CATSDRGRGPQHF. The chain combines TRBV24-1 with TRBJ1-5; TRBD1 aligns across 8 bases. Germline CDR1 and CDR2: KGHDR and SFDVKD. V was pared by 4 bases and J by 9 bases, with 4 bases of the junction left unmatched. This CDR3 comprises 13 residues.

This clonotype has a count of ten or more. The chain combines TRBV28 with TRBJ2-3, with D maybe TRBD2 (7 bases). V was shortened by 3 bases and J by 2 bases, with 12 bases between the two germline ends. Germline V gene sequence: CDR1 MDHEN, CDR2 SYDVKM. This CDR3 is built from 15 residues. This CDR3 is CASSFQAGATDTQYF. CDR3 coding DNA: TGTGCCAGCAGTTTCCAGGCGGGGGCCACAGATACGCAGTATTTT.